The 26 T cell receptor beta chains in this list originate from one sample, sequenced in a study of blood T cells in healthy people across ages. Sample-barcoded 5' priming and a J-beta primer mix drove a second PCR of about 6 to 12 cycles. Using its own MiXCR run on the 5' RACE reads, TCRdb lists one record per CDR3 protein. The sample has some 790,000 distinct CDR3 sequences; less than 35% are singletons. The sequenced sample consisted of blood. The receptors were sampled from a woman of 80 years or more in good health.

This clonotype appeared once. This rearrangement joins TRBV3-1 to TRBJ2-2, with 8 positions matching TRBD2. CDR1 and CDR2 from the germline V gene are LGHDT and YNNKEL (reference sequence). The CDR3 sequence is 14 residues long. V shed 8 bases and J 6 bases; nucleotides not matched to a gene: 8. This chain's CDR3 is CASHGQRGPGELFF. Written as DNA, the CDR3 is TGTGCCAGCCATGGGCAGCGGGGGCCCGGGGAGCTGTTTTTT.

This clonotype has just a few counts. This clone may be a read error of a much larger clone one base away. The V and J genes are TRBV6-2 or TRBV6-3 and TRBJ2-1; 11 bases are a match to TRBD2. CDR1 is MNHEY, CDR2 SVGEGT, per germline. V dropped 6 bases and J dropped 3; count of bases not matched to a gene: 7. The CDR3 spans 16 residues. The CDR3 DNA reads TGTGCCAGCAGACGGGGACTAGCGGAGGGCTACAATGAGCAGTTCTTC. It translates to CASRRGLAEGYNEQFF.

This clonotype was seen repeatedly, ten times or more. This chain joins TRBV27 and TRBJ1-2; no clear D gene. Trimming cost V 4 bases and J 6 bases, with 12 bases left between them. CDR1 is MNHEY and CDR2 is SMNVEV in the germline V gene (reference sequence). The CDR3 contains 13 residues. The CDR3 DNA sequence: TGTGCCAGCAGTTCCCGACGCGGGGATGGCTACACCTTC. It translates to CASSSRRGDGYTF.

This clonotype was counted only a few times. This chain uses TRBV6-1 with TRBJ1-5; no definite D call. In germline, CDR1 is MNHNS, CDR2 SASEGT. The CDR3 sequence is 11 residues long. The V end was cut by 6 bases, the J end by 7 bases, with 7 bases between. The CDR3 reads CASRGGQPQHF. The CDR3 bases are TGTGCCAGCAGAGGAGGACAGCCCCAGCATTTT.

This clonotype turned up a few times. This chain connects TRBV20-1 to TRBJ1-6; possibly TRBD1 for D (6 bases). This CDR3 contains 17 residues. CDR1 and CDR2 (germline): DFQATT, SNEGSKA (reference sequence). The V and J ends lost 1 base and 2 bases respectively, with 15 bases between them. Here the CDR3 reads CSARATGGGAYNSPLHF. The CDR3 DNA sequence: TGCAGTGCTAGAGCTACCGGCGGGGGCGCCTATAATTCACCCCTCCACTTT.

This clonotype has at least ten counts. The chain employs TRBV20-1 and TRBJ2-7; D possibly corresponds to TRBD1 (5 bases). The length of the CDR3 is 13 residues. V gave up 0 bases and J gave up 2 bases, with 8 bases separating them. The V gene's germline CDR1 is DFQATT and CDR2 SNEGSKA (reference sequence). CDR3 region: CSAREDTTYEQYF. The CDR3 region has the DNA TGCAGTGCTAGAGAGGACACCACCTACGAGCAGTACTTC.

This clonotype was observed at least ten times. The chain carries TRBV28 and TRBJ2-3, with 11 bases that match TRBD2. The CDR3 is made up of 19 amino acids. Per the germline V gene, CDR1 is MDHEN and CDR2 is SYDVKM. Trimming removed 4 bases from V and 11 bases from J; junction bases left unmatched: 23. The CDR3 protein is CASSYGTSGRFPRTYLQYF. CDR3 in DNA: TGTGCCAGCAGTTACGGGACTAGCGGTCGTTTTCCCCGTACGTATCTGCAGTATTTT. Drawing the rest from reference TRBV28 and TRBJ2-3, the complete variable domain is DVKVTQSSRYLVKRTGEKVFLECVQDMDHENMFWYRQDPGLGLRLIYFSYDVKMKEKGDIPEGYSVSREKKERFSLILESASTNQTSMYLCASSYGTSGRFPRTYLQYFGPGTRLTVL.

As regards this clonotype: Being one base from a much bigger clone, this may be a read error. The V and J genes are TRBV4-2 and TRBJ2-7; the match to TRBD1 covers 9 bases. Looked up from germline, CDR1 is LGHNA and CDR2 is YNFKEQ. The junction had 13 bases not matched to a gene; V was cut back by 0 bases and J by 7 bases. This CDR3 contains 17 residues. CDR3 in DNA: TGTGCCAGCAGCCAAGAGGACAGGGGCCTAGGATACAATGAGCAGTACTTC. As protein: CASSQEDRGLGYNEQYF.

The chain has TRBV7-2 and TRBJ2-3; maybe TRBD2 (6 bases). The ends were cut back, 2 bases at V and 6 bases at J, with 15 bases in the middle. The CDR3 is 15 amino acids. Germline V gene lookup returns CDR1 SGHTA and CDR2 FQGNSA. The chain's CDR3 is CASSLNLAGLDTQYF. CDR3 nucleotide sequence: TGTGCCAGCAGCTTAAATCTGGCGGGATTGGATACGCAGTATTTT.

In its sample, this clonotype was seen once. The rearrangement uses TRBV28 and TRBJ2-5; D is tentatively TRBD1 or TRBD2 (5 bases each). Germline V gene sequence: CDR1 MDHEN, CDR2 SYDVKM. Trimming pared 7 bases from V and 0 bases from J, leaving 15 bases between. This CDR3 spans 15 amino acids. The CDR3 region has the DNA TGTGCCAGCACCAAGGAAGGGGAGTACCAAGAGACCCAGTACTTC. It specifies CASTKEGEYQETQYF.

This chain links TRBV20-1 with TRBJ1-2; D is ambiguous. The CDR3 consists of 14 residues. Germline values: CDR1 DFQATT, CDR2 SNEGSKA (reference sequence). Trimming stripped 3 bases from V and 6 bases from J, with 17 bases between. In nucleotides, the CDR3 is TGCAGTGCTAGCATCCTTGGCAGGACTGATGGCTACACCTTC. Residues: CSASILGRTDGYTF.

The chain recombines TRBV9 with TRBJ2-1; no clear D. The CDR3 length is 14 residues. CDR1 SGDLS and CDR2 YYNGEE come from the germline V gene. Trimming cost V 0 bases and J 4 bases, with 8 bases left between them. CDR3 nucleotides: TGTGCCAGCAGCGTAGATCGAGTATACAATGAGCAGTTCTTC. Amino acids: CASSVDRVYNEQFF.

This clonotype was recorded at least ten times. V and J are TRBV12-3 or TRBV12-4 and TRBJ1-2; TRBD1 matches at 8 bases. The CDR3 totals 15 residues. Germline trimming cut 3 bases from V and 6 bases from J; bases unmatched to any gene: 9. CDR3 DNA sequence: TGTGCCAGCAGTTTCCACAGGGGGGGGACGGATGGCTACACCTTC. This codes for CASSFHRGGTDGYTF.

This CDR3 reads CASSLIRGNEQFF. The DNA for the CDR3 is TGTGCCAGCAGCCTCATCAGGGGCAATGAGCAGTTCTTC. The V gene is TRBV7-2, the J gene TRBJ2-1, with TRBD1 as a possible D gene (6 bases). CDR3 length: 13 amino acids. Per germline, CDR1 SGHTA and CDR2 FQGNSA. V was shortened by 5 bases and J by 6 bases, with 11 bases between the two germline ends.

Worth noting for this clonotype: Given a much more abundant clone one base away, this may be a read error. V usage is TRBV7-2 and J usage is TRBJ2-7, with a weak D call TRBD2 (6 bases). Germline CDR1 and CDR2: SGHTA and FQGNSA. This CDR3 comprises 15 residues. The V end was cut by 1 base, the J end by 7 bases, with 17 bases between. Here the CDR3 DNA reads TGTGCCAGCAGCTTAGGGGCGGGGCCCTACAATGAGCAGTACTTC. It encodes CASSLGAGPYNEQYF.

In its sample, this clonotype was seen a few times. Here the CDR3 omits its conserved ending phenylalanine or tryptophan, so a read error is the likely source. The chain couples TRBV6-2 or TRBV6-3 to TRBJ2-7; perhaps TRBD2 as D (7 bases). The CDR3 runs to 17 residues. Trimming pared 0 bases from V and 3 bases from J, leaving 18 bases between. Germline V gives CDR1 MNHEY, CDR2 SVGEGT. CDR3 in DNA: TGTGCCAGCAGTTACTCGTCCTTCGCGGGGGCCAACTACGAGCAGTACTGC. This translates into CASSYSSFAGANYEQYC.

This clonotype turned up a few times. The CDR3 protein is CSVESGTTREFF. The CDR3 DNA follows: TGCAGCGTGGAGAGTGGAACGACTAGGGAGTTCTTC. This chain joins TRBV29-1 and TRBJ2-1, with a possible D match to TRBD2 (6 bases). Germline CDR1 SQVTM, CDR2 ANQGSEA. This CDR3 has 12 residues. V was pared by 6 bases and J by 14 bases, with 20 bases between.

CDR3 amino acids: CSVLLPGPVDSPLHF. In DNA form, the CDR3 reads TGCAGCGTCCTCCTTCCGGGACCCGTGGATTCACCCCTCCACTTT. The chain combines TRBV29-1 with TRBJ1-6, with D perhaps matching TRBD1 (5 bases). CDR3 size: 15 residues. Germline CDR1 reads SQVTM; CDR2 reads ANQGSEA. Trimming cost V 6 bases and J 8 bases, with 20 bases left between them.

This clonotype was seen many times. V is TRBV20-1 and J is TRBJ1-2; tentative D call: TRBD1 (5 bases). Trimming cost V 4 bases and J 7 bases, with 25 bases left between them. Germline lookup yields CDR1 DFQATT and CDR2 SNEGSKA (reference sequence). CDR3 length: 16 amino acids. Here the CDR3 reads CSATNSTRGVGRGYTF. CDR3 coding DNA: TGCAGTGCTACGAATTCAACTAGGGGAGTCGGGCGTGGCTACACCTTC.

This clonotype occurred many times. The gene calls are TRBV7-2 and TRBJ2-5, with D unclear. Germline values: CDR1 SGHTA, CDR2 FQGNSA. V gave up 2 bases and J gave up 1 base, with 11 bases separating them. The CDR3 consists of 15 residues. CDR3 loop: CASSLLVNTQETQYF. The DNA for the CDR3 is TGTGCCAGCAGCTTACTGGTGAACACCCAAGAGACCCAGTACTTC.

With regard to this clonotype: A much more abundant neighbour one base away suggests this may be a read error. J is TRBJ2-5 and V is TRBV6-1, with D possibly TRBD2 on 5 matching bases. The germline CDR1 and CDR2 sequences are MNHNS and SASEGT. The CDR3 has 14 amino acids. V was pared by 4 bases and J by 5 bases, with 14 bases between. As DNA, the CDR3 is TGTGCCAGCAGTGGGCAGGTCACGGGGGAGACCCAGTACTTC. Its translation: CASSGQVTGETQYF.

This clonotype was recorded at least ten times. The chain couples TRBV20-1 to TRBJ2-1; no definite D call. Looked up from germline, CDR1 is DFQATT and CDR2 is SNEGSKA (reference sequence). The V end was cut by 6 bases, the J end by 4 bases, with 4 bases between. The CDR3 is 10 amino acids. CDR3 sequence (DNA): TGCAGTGCGGGTTACAATGAGCAGTTCTTC. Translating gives CSAGYNEQFF.

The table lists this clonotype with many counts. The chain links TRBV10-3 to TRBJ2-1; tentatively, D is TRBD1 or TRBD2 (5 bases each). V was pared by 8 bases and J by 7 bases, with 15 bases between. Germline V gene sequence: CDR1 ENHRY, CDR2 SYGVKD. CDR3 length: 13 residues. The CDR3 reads CAIHDGARNEQFF. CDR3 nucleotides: TGTGCCATCCATGACGGGGCCAGGAATGAGCAGTTCTTC.

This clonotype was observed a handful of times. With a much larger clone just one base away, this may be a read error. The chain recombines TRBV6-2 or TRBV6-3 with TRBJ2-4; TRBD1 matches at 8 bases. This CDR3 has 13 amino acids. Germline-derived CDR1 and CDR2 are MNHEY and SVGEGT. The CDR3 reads CASRRQGINIQHF. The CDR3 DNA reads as TGTGCCAGCAGGAGACAGGGGATAAACATTCAGCACTTC.

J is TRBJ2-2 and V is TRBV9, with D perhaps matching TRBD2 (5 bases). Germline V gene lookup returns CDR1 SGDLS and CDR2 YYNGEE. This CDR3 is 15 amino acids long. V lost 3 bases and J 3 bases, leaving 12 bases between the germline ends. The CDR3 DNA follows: TGTGCCAGCAGCGAGAGCGGAGACCACACCGGGGAGCTGTTTTTT. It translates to CASSESGDHTGELFF.

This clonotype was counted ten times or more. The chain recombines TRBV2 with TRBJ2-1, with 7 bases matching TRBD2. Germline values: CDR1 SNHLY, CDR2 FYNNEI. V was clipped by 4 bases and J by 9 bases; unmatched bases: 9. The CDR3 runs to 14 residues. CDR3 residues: CASSGTRLVAEQFF. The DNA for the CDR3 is TGTGCCAGCAGTGGGACTAGACTAGTTGCTGAGCAGTTCTTC.